This T cell receptor beta chain was profiled in a study of blood T cell repertoires in COVID-19. Whole-study context: Sources were T cells, B-cell-depleted T cells, or PBMCs; the material itself was cDNA or gDNA.

The length of the CDR3 is 14 residues. V was clipped by 6 bases and J by 0 bases; unmatched bases: 3. Germline V CDR1 and CDR2: MDHEN, SYDVKM. Libraries were prepared by immunoSEQ multiplex PCR; TCRdb keeps only in-frame clonotypes and omits some of them. The data hold about 94,000 clones, with around two thirds observed a single time. This receptor was obtained from a man between 65 and 85 years old with COVID-19, enrolled during active disease. Sequencing was done on a sample of peripheral blood. The chain joins TRBV28 to TRBJ1-1; 8 bases are shared with TRBD1. CDR3 in amino acids: CASSRGQVNTEAFF. Here the CDR3 DNA reads TGTGCCAGCAGCCGGGGACAGGTGAACACTGAAGCTTTCTTT.